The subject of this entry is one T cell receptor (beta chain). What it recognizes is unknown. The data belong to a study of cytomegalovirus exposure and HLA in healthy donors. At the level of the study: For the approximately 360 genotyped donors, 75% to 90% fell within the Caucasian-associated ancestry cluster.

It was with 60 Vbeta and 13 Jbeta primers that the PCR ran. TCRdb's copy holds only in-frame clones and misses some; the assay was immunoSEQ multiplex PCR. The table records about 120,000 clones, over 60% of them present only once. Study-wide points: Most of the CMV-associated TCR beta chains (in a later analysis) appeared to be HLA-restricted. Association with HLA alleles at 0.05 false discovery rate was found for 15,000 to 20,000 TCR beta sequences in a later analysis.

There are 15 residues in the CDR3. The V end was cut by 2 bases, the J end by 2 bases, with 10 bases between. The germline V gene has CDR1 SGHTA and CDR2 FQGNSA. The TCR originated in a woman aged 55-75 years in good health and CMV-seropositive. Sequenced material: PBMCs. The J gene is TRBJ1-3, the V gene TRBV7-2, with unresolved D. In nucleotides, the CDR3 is TGTGCCAGCAGCTTACGGGGAGCGGCTGGAAACACCATATATTTT. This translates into CASSLRGAAGNTIYF.